Listed below are T cell receptor beta chains from one sample, sequenced in a study of monozygotic twins with cystic fibrosis. TCRdb's table, derived via immunoSEQ multiplex PCR, lists solely in-frame clones and lacks some. Counted here are roughly 20,000 clones, approximately 97% occurring once; the ten biggest clones make up 1.5% to 2%. Sample: blood. The receptors originated from a woman in her thirties with cystic fibrosis. CDR3s include the opening cysteine and the closing phenylalanine or tryptophan. D genes are given only for firm matches. Only some rows state a clone size, as once, few, many or a class for expanded clones.

TRBJ2-4 . TRBV10-2 . CASSESWAVAKNIQYF TGCGCCAGCAGTGAGTCTTGGGCAGTAGCCAAAAACATTCAGTACTTC
TRBJ2-7 . TRBV6-5 . CASSYRRQFYEQYF TGTGCCAGCAGTTACCGCCGGCAGTTCTACGAGCAGTACTTC
TRBJ1-2 once TRBV5-1 . CASSFGSNYGYTF TGCGCCAGCAGCTTTGGGAGCAACTATGGCTACACCTTC
TRBJ2-3 . TRBV28 . CASSPTQSDTQYF TGTGCCAGCAGCCCTACCCAGTCCGATACGCAGTATTTT
TRBJ1-3 . TRBV6-6 . CASSPVRGADGNTIYF TGTGCCAGCAGTCCCGTGCGGGGGGCGGACGGAAACACCATATATTTT
TRBJ2-3 . TRBV6-1 TRBD2 CASSDFLGAGGTDTQYF TGTGCCAGCAGTGACTTTCTTGGTGCGGGGGGCACAGATACGCAGTATTTT
TRBJ1-1 . TRBV5-1 . CASSLDLQGNTEAFF TGCGCCAGCAGCTTGGATTTACAGGGGAACACTGAAGCTTTCTTT
TRBJ1-5 . TRBV6-5 . CASSPRGRNQPQHF TGTGCCAGCAGTCCCCGGGGACGCAATCAGCCCCAGCATTTT
TRBJ1-4 . TRBV7-9 TRBD1 CASSYRQGEKLFF TGTGCCAGCAGCTACAGACAGGGAGAAAAACTGTTTTTT
TRBJ2-7 . TRBV27 TRBD2 CASSLTGGSHEQYF TGTGCCAGCAGTTTGACGGGGGGAAGTCACGAGCAGTACTTC
TRBJ2-1 . TRBV6-5 . CASSRWTLYNEQFF TGTGCCAGCAGTCGGTGGACACTTTACAATGAGCAGTTCTTC